A single sample is the source of the 25 T cell receptor beta chains below, sequenced in a study of T cells expressing NK-cell markers. After re-calling the 5' RACE reads, TCRdb lists one entry per CDR3 protein, DNA absent. The sample totals 440,000 or so distinct CDR3 sequences; its top ten clones hold 7.3%. Sequenced: blood T cells: a sorted CD56 or NKG2C T cell subset, CD4+ or CD8+ T cells, or bulk PBMC T cells (not recorded which). These receptors all stem from a woman aged 18-70 years in good health.

The CDR3: CSAATGGGYEQYF. The J gene is TRBJ2-7, the V gene TRBV29-1; without DNA, the TCRdb call of TRBD1 cannot be checked. This CDR3 has 13 residues. The germline gives CDR1 SQVTM, CDR2 ANQGSEA.

The rearrangement joins TRBV29-1 to TRBJ1-2; as DNA is missing, the TRBD1 call by TCRdb cannot be tested. CDR1 is SQVTM and CDR2 is ANQGSEA in the germline V gene. The CDR3 sequence is 17 residues long. CDR3 in amino acids: CSVEVRGRGIPDYGYTF. The variable domain in full, with the rest retrieved from reference TRBV29-1 and TRBJ1-2, is SAVISQKPSRDICQRGTSLTIQCQVDSQVTMMFWYRQQPGQSLTLIATANQGSEATYESGFVIDKFPISRPNLTFSTLTVSNMSPEDSSIYLCSVEVRGRGIPDYGYTFGSGTRLTVV.

The chain employs TRBV20-1 and TRBJ2-5; no DNA is available, so the TRBD2 call from TCRdb remains unchecked. The length of the CDR3 is 14 residues. Germline V gene data show CDR1 as DFQATT and CDR2 as SNEGSKA (reference sequence). CDR3 residues: CSAPRTSGVETQYF.

The V and J genes are TRBV7-2 and TRBJ2-5. The germline gives CDR1 SGHTA, CDR2 FQGNSA. This CDR3 spans 11 amino acids. The CDR3 protein is CASSLGPRRYF.

This sequence joins TRBV20-1 and TRBJ2-1; the TRBD1 assignment by TCRdb is unverifiable without DNA. The CDR3 loop spans 13 amino acids. Germline CDR1 and CDR2: DFQATT and SNEGSKA (reference sequence). CDR3 in amino acids: CSAWTGPGGEQFF.

The V and J genes are TRBV13 and TRBJ2-3; the TCRdb D gene call, TRBD1, has no DNA to confirm it. The CDR3 loop spans 15 amino acids. Germline V CDR1 and CDR2: PRHDT, FYEKMQ (reference sequence). CDR3 amino acids: CASSFWGQGPDTQYF. The full variable domain, its missing parts supplied by reference TRBV13 and TRBJ2-3, is AAGVIQSPRHLIKEKRETATLKCYPIPRHDTVYWYQQGPGQDPQFLISFYEKMQSDKGSIPDRFSAQQFSDYHSELNMSSLELGDSALYFCASSFWGQGPDTQYFGPGTRLTVL.

This chain joins TRBV9 and TRBJ2-2; TCRdb's D call, TRBD1, is unchecked because there is no DNA. Per germline, CDR1 SGDLS and CDR2 YYNGEE. CDR3 length equals 16 residues. This CDR3 reads CASSSETGDVTGELFF. Full variable domain (rest looked up from reference TRBV9 and TRBJ2-2): DSGVTQTPKHLITATGQRVTLRCSPRSGDLSVYWYQQSLDQGLQFLIQYYNGEERAKGNILERFSAQQFPDLHSELNLSSLELGDSALYFCASSSETGDVTGELFFGEGSRLTVL.

V gene TRBV5-1 combines with J gene TRBJ1-1. This CDR3 comprises 15 residues. The germline V gene has CDR1 SGHRS and CDR2 YFSETQ. The CDR3 reads CASSFFQGPNTEAFF.

V and J are TRBV7-8 and TRBJ2-3. There are 14 residues in the CDR3. Germline V gene data show CDR1 as SGHVS and CDR2 as FQNEAQ. The CDR3 loop is CASSLQRSTDTQYF. The full variable domain, its missing parts supplied by reference TRBV7-8 and TRBJ2-3, is GAGVSQSPRYKVAKRGQDVALRCDPISGHVSLFWYQQALGQGPEFLTYFQNEAQLDKSGLPSDRFFAERPEGSVSTLKIQRTQQEDSAVYLCASSLQRSTDTQYFGPGTRLTVL.

The chain joins TRBV12-3 or TRBV12-4 to TRBJ2-5; the TCRdb call, TRBD1, lacks DNA for checking. CDR3 length equals 15 residues. CDR3 loop: CASSHLRGGTETQYF.

The genes are TRBV6-6 and TRBJ1-1. CDR1 is MNHNY, CDR2 SVGAGI, per germline (reference sequence). This CDR3 is 11 amino acids long. This CDR3 is CASTENTEAFF.

V and J are TRBV5-1 and TRBJ1-1. Per the germline V gene, CDR1 is SGHRS and CDR2 is YFSETQ. The CDR3 consists of 11 residues. The CDR3 loop is CASSAAAEAFF.

This CDR3 is CASSPLTGWNEQFF. This chain uses TRBV19 with TRBJ2-1; TCRdb lists TRBD1, though no DNA is available to test this call. Looked up from germline, CDR1 is LNHDA and CDR2 is SQIVND (reference sequence). The CDR3 length is 14 residues.

CDR3 amino acids: CASSFNSGPGADTQYF. The rearrangement links TRBV28 to TRBJ2-3; TCRdb calls TRBD2, which cannot be checked without DNA. CDR3 length equals 16 residues. Germline assignment: CDR1 MDHEN and CDR2 SYDVKM.

V and J are TRBV29-1 and TRBJ2-4; there is no DNA to check the TCRdb D call of TRBD2. Germline assignment: CDR1 SQVTM and CDR2 ANQGSEA. CDR3 size: 17 residues. CDR3 residues: CSVVSARRGLAKNIQYF.

V usage is TRBV11-2 and J usage is TRBJ2-2. From germline, CDR1 is SGHAT and CDR2 FQNNGV. CDR3 length: 12 amino acids. The CDR3 spells CARHPTPGELFF.

The chain has TRBV11-2 and TRBJ2-5; TCRdb proposes TRBD1, but this gene call is untestable without DNA. There are 14 residues in the CDR3. Germline assignment: CDR1 SGHAT and CDR2 FQNNGV. The CDR3 reads CASSSTRAGETQYF.

This chain links TRBV20-1 with TRBJ2-1; TCRdb's D call, TRBD1, is unchecked because there is no DNA. The CDR3 is made up of 11 amino acids. The germline CDR1 and CDR2 sequences are DFQATT and SNEGSKA (reference sequence). CDR3: CRCQSGSEQFF.

This chain connects TRBV7-2 to TRBJ2-1; checking the TCRdb D call of TRBD2 is not possible without DNA. CDR1 is SGHTA, CDR2 FQGNSA, per germline. This CDR3 comprises 17 residues. The CDR3 loop is CASSLAWGLAGTNEQFF.

The chain employs TRBV5-1 and TRBJ2-5; the TCRdb D gene call, TRBD1, has no DNA to confirm it. The germline V gene encodes CDR1 SGHRS and CDR2 YFSETQ. This CDR3 has 15 amino acids. The CDR3 region is CASSYAGTGVETQYF.

The rearrangement joins TRBV7-6 to TRBJ2-3; TCRdb proposes TRBD1, but this gene call is untestable without DNA. Looked up from germline, CDR1 is SGHVS and CDR2 is FNYEAQ. This CDR3 region has 17 residues. CDR3 sequence: CASSFSGGVSSTDTQYF.

This rearrangement joins TRBV11-2 to TRBJ2-7; lacking DNA, the TRBD1 call made by TCRdb goes unchecked. Per the germline V gene, CDR1 is SGHAT and CDR2 is FQNNGV. This CDR3 region has 17 residues. CDR3 protein: CASNPWGGGRNSYEQYF.

The chain employs TRBV11-2 and TRBJ1-1. Germline assignment: CDR1 SGHAT and CDR2 FQNNGV. The CDR3 loop spans 13 amino acids. The CDR3 here is CASSLGTNTEAFF.

The V call is TRBV5-1, the J call TRBJ2-1; no DNA is available, so the TRBD2 call from TCRdb remains unchecked. The CDR3 loop spans 14 amino acids. Germline V lookup: CDR1 SGHRS, CDR2 YFSETQ. The CDR3: CASSVLAEGNEQFF.

The rearrangement links TRBV28 to TRBJ2-1. The CDR3 sequence is 13 residues long. CDR1 MDHEN and CDR2 SYDVKM come from the germline V gene. CDR3 protein: CASALDASNEQFF.